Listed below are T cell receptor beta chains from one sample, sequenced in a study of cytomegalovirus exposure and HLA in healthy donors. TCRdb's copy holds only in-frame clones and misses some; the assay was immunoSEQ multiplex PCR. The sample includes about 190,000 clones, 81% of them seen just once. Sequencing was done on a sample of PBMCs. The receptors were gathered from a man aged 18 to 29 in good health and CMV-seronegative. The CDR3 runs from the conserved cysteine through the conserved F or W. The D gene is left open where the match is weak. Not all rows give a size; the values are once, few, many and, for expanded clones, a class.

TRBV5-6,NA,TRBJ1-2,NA,CASSVTAATGYTF,TGTGCCAGCAGCGTAACAGCTGCTACTGGCTACACCTTC
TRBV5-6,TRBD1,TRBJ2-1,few,CASSPPGQGDYNEQFF,TGTGCCAGCAGCCCGCCGGGACAGGGGGACTACAATGAGCAGTTCTTC
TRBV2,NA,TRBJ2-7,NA,CASSEGGSQNYEQYF,TGTGCCAGCAGTGAGGGGGGATCCCAGAACTACGAGCAGTACTTC
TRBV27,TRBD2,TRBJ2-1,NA,CASSLVAGERHEQFF,TGTGCCAGCAGTTTGGTAGCGGGAGAACGGCATGAGCAGTTCTTC
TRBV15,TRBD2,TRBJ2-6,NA,CATSGGLAGSGANVLTF,TGTGCCACCAGCGGGGGACTAGCGGGCTCTGGGGCCAACGTCCTGACTTTC
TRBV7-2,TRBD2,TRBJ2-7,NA,CASSPTSAGSYEQYF,TGTGCCAGCAGCCCAACTAGCGCCGGCTCCTACGAGCAGTACTTC
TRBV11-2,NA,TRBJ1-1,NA,CASSPRTDTEAFF,TGTGCCAGCAGCCCCCGGACAGACACTGAAGCTTTCTTT
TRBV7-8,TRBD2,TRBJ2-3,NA,CASSPIGAGLGADTQYF,TGTGCCAGCAGCCCGATAGGAGCGGGACTAGGCGCAGATACGCAGTATTTT
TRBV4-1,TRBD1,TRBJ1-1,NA,CASSQGWDNRGSRAFF,TGCGCCAGCAGCCAAGGCTGGGATAACAGGGGATCAAGAGCTTTCTTT
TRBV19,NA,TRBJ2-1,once,CASRPKGLVGNEQFF,TGTGCCAGTAGGCCCAAGGGGTTGGTGGGCAATGAGCAGTTCTTC
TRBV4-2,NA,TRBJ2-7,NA,CASSQDRRAHRRYEQYF,TGTGCCAGCAGCCAAGATCGGAGGGCCCACAGGCGGTACGAGCAGTACTTC
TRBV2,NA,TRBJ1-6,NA,CASSGLFSSPLHF,TGTGCCAGCAGTGGGTTGTTCAGTTCACCCCTCCACTTT
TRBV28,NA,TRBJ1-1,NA,CASGTSNTEAFF,TGTGCCTCCGGGACATCAAACACTGAAGCTTTCTTT
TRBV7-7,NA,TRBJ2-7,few,CASSPDRSSYEQYF,TGTGCTAGCAGCCCCGACAGAAGCTCCTACGAGCAGTACTTC
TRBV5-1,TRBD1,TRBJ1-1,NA,CASSLRQGAEAFF,TGCGCCAGCAGCCTACGACAGGGGGCTGAAGCTTTCTTT
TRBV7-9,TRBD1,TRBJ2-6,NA,CASSKGTGRSGANVLTF,TGTGCCAGCAGCAAAGGGACAGGTCGCTCTGGGGCCAACGTCCTGACTTTC
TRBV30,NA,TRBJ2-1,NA,CAWSVISGNEQFF,TGTGCCTGGAGTGTAATATCGGGGAATGAGCAGTTCTTC
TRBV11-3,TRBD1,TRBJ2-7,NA,CASSAGQGYEQYF,TGTGCCAGCAGCGCCGGACAGGGCTACGAGCAGTACTTC
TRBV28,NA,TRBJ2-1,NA,CASSLPGLDEQFF,TGTGCCAGCAGTTTACCCGGACTGGATGAGCAGTTCTTC
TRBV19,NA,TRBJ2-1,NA,CASRLGAGTYNEQFF,TGTGCCAGTAGGTTGGGGGCGGGTACCTACAATGAGCAGTTCTTC
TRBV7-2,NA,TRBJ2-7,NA,CASTLQWGYEQYF,TGTGCCAGCACTCTTCAGTGGGGCTACGAGCAGTACTTC
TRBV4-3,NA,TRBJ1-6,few,CASGFVGARDSPLHF,TGCGCCAGTGGGTTCGTTGGGGCCCGGGATTCACCCCTCCACTTT
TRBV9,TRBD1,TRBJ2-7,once,CASSVGTGGAYEQYF,TGTGCCAGCAGCGTAGGGACAGGGGGCGCATACGAGCAGTACTTC
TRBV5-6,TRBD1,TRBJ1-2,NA,CASSPQGLGDGYTF,TGTGCCAGCAGCCCACAGGGGTTGGGGGACGGCTACACCTTC
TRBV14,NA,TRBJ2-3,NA,CASSQDFVRTDTQYF,TGTGCCAGCAGCCAAGATTTCGTCCGCACAGATACGCAGTATTTT
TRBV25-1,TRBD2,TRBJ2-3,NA,CASSESRGGGAGTDTQYF,TGTGCCAGCAGTGAATCTCGGGGCGGGGGGGCCGGCACAGATACGCAGTATTTT
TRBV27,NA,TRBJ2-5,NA,CASTALGQTQETQYF,TGTGCCAGCACGGCCCTTGGGCAGACCCAAGAGACCCAGTACTTC
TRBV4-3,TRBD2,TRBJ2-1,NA,CASSQTSGDWSEQFF,TGCGCCAGCAGCCAAACTAGCGGGGATTGGAGTGAGCAGTTCTTC
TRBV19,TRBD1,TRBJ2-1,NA,CASSKPTGGNEQFF,TGTGCCAGTAGTAAACCGACAGGGGGCAATGAGCAGTTCTTC
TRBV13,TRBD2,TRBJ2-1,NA,CASSLAGGSYNEQFF,TGTGCCAGCAGCTTAGCGGGGGGGTCCTACAATGAGCAGTTCTTC
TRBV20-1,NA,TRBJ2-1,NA,CSARPDNEQFF,TGCAGTGCTAGACCAGACAATGAGCAGTTCTTC
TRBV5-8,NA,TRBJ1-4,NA,CASSWTEGKLFF,TGTGCCAGCAGCTGGACAGAGGGAAAACTGTTTTTT
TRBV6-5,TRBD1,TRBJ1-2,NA,CASSRQGNYGYTF,TGTGCCAGCAGCCGACAGGGTAACTATGGCTACACCTTC
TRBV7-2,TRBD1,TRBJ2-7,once,CASRLDRAVGYEQYF,TGTGCCAGCAGACTAGACAGGGCAGTCGGCTACGAGCAGTACTTC
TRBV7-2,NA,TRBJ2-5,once,CASSLEGLVAGGQTQYF,TGTGCCAGCAGCTTAGAGGGTCTGGTGGCCGGGGGGCAGACCCAGTACTTC
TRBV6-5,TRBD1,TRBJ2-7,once,CASSYWTGSIEQYF,TGTGCCAGCAGTTACTGGACAGGGTCTATCGAGCAGTACTTC
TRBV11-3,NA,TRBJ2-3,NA,CASSLRFGGTDTQYF,TGTGCCAGCAGCTTGAGGTTCGGGGGCACAGATACGCAGTATTTT
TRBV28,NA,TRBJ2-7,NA,CASSHTGSRAYEQYF,TGTGCCAGCAGTCACACAGGGTCAAGGGCCTACGAGCAGTACTTC
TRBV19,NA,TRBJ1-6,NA,CASRPSGAPLSPLHF,TGTGCCAGTAGACCGTCAGGGGCCCCGCTTTCACCCCTCCACTTT
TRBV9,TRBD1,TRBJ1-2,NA,CASSFDRGGGYGYTF,TGTGCCAGCAGCTTCGACAGGGGCGGGGGATATGGCTACACCTTC
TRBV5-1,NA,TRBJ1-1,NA,CASSFNSGRNTEAFF,TGCGCCAGCAGCTTCAATTCGGGGAGGAACACTGAAGCTTTCTTT
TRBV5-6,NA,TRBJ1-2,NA,CASSLALNGYTF,TGTGCCAGCAGCTTGGCCCTAAATGGCTACACCTTC
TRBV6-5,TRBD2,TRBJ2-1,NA,CASSYWGRARYNEQFF,TGTGCCAGCAGTTACTGGGGGAGGGCGCGATACAATGAGCAGTTCTTC
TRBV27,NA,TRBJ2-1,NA,CASTKGYEQFF,TGTGCCAGCACCAAGGGGTATGAGCAGTTCTTC
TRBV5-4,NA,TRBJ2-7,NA,CASSSHTYEQYF,TGTGCCAGCAGCTCTCACACCTACGAGCAGTACTTC
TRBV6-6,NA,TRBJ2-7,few,CASSYPRGVGYYEQYF,TGTGCCAGCAGTTACCCCCGGGGAGTGGGGTACTACGAGCAGTACTTC
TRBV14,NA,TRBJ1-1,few,CASSQGQNTEAFF,TGTGCCAGCAGCCAAGGACAAAACACTGAAGCTTTCTTT
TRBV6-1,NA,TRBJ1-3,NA,CASSLGGSGNTIYF,TGTGCCAGCAGTCTAGGGGGATCTGGAAACACCATATATTTT
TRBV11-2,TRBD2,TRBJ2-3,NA,CASSLELAGGRTDTQYF,TGTGCCAGCAGCTTAGAACTAGCGGGAGGGAGGACAGATACGCAGTATTTT
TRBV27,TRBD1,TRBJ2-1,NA,CASSWGQANNEQFF,TGTGCCAGCAGCTGGGGACAGGCTAACAATGAGCAATTCTTC
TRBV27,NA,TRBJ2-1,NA,CASSLSLTGLDNEQFF,TGTGCCAGCAGTTTATCGTTGACAGGTTTAGACAATGAGCAGTTCTTC
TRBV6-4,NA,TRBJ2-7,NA,CASSDSWGNEQYF,TGTGCCAGCAGTGACTCTTGGGGCAACGAGCAGTACTTC
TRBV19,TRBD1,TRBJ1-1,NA,CASSVYGTGREAFF,TGTGCCAGTAGTGTCTACGGGACAGGGAGGGAAGCTTTCTTT
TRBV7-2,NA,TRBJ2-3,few,CASSVPSTDTQYF,TGTGCCAGCAGCGTCCCTAGCACAGATACGCAGTATTTT
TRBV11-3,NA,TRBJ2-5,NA,CASSDNKETQYF,TGTGCCAGCAGCGACAATAAGGAGACCCAGTACTTC